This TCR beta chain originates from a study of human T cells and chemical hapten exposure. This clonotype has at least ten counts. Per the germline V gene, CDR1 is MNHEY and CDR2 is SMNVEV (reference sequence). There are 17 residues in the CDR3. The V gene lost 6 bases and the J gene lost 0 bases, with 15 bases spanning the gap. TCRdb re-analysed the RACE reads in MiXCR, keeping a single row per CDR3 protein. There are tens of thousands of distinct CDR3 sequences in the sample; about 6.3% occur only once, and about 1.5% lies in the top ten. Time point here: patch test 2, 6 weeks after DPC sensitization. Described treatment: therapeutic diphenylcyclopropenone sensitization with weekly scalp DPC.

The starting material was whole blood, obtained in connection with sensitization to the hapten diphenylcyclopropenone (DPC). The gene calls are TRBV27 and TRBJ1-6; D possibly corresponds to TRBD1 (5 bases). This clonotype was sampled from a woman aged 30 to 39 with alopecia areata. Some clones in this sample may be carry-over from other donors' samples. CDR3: CASSKDSFSSYNSPLHF. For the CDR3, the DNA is TGTGCCAGCAGCAAAGACAGCTTCAGCTCCTATAATTCACCCCTCCACTTT.